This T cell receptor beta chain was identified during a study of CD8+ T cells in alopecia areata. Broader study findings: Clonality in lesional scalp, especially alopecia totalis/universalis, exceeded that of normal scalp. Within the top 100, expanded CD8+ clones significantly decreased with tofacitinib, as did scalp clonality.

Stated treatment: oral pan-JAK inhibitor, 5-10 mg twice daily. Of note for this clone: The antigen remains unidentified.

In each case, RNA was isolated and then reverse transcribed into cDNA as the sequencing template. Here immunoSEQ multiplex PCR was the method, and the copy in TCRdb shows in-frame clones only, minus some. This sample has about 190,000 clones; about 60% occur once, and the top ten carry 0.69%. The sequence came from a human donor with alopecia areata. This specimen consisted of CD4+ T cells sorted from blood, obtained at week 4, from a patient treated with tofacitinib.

The CDR3 nucleotides are TGTGCCAGCAGCGCCAGGGTTTGGGATACGCAGTATTTT. It encodes CASSARVWDTQYF. The chain employs TRBV7-3 and TRBJ2-3; possible D gene TRBD1, 5 bases. From germline, CDR1 is SGHTA and CDR2 FQGTGA. This CDR3 has 13 residues. Trimming took 5 bases from V and 6 from J, leaving 12 bases between them.